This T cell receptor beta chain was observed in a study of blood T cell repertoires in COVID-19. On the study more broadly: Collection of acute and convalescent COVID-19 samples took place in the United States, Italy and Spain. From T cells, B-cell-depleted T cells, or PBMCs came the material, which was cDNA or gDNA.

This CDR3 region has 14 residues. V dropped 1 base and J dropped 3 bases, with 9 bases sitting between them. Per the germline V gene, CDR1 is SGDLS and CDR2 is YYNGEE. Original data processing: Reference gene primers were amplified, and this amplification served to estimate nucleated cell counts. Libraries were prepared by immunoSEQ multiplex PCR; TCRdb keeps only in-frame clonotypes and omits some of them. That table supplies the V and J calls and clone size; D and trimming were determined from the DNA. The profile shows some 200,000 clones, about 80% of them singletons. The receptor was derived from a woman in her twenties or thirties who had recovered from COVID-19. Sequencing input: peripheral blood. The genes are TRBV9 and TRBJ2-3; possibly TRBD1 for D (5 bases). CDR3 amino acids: CASSVRGETDTQYF. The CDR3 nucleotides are TGTGCCAGCAGCGTAAGGGGCGAAACAGATACGCAGTATTTT.